This T cell receptor (beta chain) is drawn from a study of cytomegalovirus exposure and HLA in healthy donors. Findings of the study overall: Altogether, 164 TCR beta chains were recorded as cytomegalovirus-associated. Some public TCRs appeared in many individuals, while most sequences were rare. In vitro experiments confirmed that a few CMV-associated chains were specific for CMV antigens. Reports credit the classifier with highly specific, highly sensitive diagnosis of cytomegalovirus status.

Notes on this clone: Antigen specificity is unknown.

Trimming stripped 2 bases from V and 2 bases from J, with 7 bases between. This CDR3 region has 14 residues. Germline V CDR1 and CDR2: MNHNS, SASEGT. The table came from immunoSEQ multiplex PCR; TCRdb's copy has only in-frame clones and leaves some out. The sample holds fewer than 250,000 clones, roughly 83% seen once. This TCR derives from a woman between 18 and 29 years old in good health and CMV-seronegative. Sequences were obtained from PBMCs. This chain connects TRBV6-1 to TRBJ1-3, with D possibly being TRBD1 (6 bases). The CDR3 DNA is TGTGCCAGCAGTGAAAGGGGGACTGGAAACACCATATATTTT. Translated, it gives CASSERGTGNTIYF.